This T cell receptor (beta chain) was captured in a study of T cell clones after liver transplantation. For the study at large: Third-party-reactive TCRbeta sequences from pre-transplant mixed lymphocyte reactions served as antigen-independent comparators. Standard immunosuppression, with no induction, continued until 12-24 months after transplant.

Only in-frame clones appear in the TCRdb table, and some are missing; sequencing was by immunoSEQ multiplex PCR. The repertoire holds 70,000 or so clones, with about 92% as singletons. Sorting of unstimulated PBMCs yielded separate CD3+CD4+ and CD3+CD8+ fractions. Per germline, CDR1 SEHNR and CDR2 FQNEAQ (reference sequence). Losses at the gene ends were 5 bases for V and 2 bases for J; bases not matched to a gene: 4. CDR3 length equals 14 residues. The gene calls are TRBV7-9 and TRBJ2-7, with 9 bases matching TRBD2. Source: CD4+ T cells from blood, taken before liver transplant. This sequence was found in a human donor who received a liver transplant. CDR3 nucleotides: TGTGCCAGCAGCCCCCGGACTAGCGCCTACGAGCAGTACTTC. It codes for CASSPRTSAYEQYF.